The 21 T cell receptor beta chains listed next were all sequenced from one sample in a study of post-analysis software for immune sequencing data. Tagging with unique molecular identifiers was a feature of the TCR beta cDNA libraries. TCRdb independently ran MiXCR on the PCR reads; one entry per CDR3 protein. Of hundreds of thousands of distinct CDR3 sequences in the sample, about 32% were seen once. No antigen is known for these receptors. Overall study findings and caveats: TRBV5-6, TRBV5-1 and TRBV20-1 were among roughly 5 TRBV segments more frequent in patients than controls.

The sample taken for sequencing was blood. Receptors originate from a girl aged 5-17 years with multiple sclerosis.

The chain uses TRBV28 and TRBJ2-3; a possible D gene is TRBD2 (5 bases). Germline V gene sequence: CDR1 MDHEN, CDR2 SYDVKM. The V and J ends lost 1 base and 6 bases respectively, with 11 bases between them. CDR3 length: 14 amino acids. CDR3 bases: TGTGCCAGCAGTTTATTCGGGGATGGTGATACGCAGTATTTT. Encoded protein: CASSLFGDGDTQYF.

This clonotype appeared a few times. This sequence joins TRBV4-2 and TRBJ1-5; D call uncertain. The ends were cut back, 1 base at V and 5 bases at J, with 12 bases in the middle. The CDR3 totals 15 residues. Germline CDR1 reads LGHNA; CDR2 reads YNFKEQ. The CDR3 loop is CASSQVYEDDQPQHF. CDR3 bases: TGTGCCAGCAGCCAAGTTTACGAGGACGATCAGCCCCAGCATTTT.

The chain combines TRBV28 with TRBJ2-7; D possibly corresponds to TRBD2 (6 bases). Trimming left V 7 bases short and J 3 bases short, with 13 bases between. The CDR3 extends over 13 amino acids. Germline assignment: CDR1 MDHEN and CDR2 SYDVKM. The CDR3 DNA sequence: TGTGCCAGCACCGCGGGACCCTTCTACGAGCAGTACTTC. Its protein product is CASTAGPFYEQYF.

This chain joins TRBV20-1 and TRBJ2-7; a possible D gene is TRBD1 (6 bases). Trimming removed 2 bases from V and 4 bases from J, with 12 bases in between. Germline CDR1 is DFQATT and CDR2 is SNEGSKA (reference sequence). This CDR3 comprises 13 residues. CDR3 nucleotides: TGCAGTGCTAGAATCCCCGGGACATACGAGCAGTACTTC. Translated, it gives CSARIPGTYEQYF.

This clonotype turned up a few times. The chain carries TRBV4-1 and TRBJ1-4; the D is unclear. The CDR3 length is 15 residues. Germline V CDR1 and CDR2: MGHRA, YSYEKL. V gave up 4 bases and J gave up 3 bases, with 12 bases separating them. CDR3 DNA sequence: TGCGCCAGCAGCCTACTGGGGATGTCTAATGAAAAACTGTTTTTT. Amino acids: CASSLLGMSNEKLFF.

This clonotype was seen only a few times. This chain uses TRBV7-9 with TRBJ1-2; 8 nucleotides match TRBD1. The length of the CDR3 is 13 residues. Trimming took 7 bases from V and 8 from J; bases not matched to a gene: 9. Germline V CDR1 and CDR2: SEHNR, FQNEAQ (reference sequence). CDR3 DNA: TGTGCCAGCACCAAGAGACAGGGGCTGGGCTACACCTTC. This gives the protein CASTKRQGLGYTF.

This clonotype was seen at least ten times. The CDR3 bases are TGCAGTGCTAGAGATATAGTGGCCGGCGGGGCCAACGTCCTGACTTTC. Encoded protein: CSARDIVAGGANVLTF. The chain employs TRBV20-1 and TRBJ2-6; no definite D call. CDR1 is DFQATT and CDR2 is SNEGSKA in the germline V gene (reference sequence). The V and J ends lost 0 bases and 4 bases respectively, with 13 bases between them. The CDR3 is 16 residues long.

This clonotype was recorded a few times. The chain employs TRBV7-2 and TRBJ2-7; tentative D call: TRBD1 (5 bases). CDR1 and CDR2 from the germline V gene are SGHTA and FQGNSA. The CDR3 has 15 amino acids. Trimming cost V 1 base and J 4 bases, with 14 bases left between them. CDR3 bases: TGTGCCAGCAGCTTAGATCCGACAGCAAGGTACGAGCAGTACTTC. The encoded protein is CASSLDPTARYEQYF.

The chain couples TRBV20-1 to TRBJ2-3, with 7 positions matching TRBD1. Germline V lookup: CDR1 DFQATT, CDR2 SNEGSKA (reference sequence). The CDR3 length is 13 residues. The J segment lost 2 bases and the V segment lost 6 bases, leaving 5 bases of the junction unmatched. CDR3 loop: CSARDSPTDTQYF. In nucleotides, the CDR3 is TGCAGTGCAAGGGACAGCCCCACAGATACGCAGTATTTT.

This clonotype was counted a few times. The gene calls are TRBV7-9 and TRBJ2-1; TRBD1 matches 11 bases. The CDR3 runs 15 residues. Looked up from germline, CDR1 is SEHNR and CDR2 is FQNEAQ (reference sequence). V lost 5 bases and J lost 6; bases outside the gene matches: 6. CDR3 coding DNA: TGTGCCAGCAGCACTGGGACAGGGGGTATCAATGAGCAGTTCTTC. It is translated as CASSTGTGGINEQFF.

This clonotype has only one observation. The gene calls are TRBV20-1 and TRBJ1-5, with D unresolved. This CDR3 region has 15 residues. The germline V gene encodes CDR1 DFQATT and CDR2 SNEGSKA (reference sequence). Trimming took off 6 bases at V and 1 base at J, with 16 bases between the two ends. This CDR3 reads CSANIGSRSNQPQHF. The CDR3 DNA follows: TGCAGTGCCAATATAGGGAGCAGAAGCAATCAGCCCCAGCATTTT.

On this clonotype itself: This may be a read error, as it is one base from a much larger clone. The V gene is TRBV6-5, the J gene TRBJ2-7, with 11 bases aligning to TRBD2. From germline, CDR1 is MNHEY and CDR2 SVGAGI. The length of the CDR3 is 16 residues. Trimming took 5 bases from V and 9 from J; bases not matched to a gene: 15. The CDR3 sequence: CASSKSTSGARRWQYF. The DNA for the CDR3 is TGTGCCAGCAGTAAATCGACTAGCGGGGCGCGCAGATGGCAGTACTTC.

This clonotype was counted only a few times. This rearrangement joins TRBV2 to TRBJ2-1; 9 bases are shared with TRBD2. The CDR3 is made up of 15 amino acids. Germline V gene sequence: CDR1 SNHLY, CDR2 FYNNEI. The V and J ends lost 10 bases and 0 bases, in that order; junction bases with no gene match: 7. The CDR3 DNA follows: TGTGCCACCCTGGGGCGGGGGGGCTCCTACAATGAGCAGTTCTTC. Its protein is CATLGRGGSYNEQFF.

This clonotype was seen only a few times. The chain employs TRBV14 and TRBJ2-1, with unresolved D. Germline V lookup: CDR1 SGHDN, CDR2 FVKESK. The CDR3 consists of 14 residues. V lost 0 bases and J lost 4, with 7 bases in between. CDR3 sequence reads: CASSQDLGYNEQFF. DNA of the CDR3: TGTGCCAGCAGCCAAGATCTCGGATACAATGAGCAGTTCTTC.

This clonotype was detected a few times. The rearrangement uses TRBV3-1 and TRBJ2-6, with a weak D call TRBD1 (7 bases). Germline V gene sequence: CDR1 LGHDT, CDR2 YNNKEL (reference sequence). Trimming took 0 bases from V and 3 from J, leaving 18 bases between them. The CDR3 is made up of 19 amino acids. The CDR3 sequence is CASSQDYRGAGGGANVLTF. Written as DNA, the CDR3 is TGTGCCAGCAGCCAAGATTACAGGGGAGCGGGTGGTGGGGCCAACGTCCTGACTTTC. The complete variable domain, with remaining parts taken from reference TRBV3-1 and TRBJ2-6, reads DTAVSQTPKYLVTQMGNDKSIKCEQNLGHDTMYWYKQDSKKFLKIMFSYNNKELIINETVPNRFSPKSPDKAHLNLHINSLELGDSAVYFCASSQDYRGAGGGANVLTFGAGSRLTVL.

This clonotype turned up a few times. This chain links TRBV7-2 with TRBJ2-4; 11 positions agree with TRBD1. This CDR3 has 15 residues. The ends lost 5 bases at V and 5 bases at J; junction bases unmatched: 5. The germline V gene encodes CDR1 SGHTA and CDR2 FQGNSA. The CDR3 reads CASSRTGGPQNIQYF. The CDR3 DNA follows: TGTGCCAGCAGCCGGACAGGGGGCCCTCAAAACATTCAGTACTTC.

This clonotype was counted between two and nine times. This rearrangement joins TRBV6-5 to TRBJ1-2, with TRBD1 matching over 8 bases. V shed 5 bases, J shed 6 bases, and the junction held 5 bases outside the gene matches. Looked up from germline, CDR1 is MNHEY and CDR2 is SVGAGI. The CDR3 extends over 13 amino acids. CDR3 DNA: TGTGCCAGCAGTGACAGGGGATGGGATGGCTACACCTTC. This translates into CASSDRGWDGYTF.

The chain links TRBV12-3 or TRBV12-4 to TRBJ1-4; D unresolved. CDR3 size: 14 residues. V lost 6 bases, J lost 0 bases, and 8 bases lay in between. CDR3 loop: CASRLGATNEKLFF. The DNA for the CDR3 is TGTGCCAGCAGACTCGGAGCAACTAATGAAAAACTGTTTTTT.

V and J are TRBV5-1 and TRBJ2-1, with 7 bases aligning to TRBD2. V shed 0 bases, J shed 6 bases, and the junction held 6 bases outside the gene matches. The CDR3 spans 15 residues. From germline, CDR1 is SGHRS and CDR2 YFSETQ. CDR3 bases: TGCGCCAGCAGCTTGGACCCTAGCGGCGTCAATGAGCAGTTCTTC. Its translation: CASSLDPSGVNEQFF.

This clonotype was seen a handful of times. The CDR3 coding sequence is TGCAGCGTTGAGTTTGCGGGGATGGTTGAAGGCTACACCTTC. The encoded protein is CSVEFAGMVEGYTF. This rearrangement joins TRBV29-1 to TRBJ1-2, with D unresolved. Germline CDR1 and CDR2: SQVTM and ANQGSEA. The CDR3 has 14 amino acids. The V end was cut by 3 bases, the J end by 8 bases, with 19 bases between.

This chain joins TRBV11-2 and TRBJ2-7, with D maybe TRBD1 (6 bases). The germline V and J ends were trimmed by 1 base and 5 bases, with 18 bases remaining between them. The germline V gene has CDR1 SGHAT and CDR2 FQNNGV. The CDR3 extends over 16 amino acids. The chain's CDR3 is CASSLVLVSRGHEQYF. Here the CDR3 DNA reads TGTGCCAGCAGCTTAGTATTAGTATCCAGGGGCCACGAGCAGTACTTC. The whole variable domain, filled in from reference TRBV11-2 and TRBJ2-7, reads EAGVAQSPRYKIIEKRQSVAFWCNPISGHATLYWYQQILGQGPKLLIQFQNNGVVDDSQLPKDRFSAERLKGVDSTLKIQPAKLEDSAVYLCASSLVLVSRGHEQYFGPGTRLTVT.